The 25 T cell receptor beta chains in this list originate from one sample, sequenced in a study of blood T cell repertoires in COVID-19. Generated by immunoSEQ multiplex PCR, the TCRdb table keeps only in-frame clones and is missing some. Of around 200,000 clones listed, over 80% are singletons. Specimen: PBMCs or T cells enriched from blood (not recorded which). These receptor sequences come from a man aged 25 to 40 who had recovered from COVID-19.

The rearrangement links TRBV9 to TRBJ1-1; D unresolved. V gave up 4 bases and J gave up 3 bases, with 13 bases separating them. Germline V gives CDR1 SGDLS, CDR2 YYNGEE. This CDR3 has 14 amino acids. DNA of the CDR3: TGTGCCAGCAGCCCCTTTTCAGGCGACACTGAAGCTTTCTTT. The encoded protein is CASSPFSGDTEAFF.

The genes are TRBV28 and TRBJ1-2; 8 bases align to TRBD1. The CDR3 extends over 11 amino acids. Germline CDR1 and CDR2: MDHEN and SYDVKM. V was clipped by 6 bases and J by 13 bases; unmatched bases: 7. The CDR3 DNA is TGTGCCAGCAGGCAAGGACAGGGCGGCACCTTC. It codes for CASRQGQGGTF.

This chain joins TRBV5-4 and TRBJ1-1; 8 positions match TRBD1. The germline CDR1 and CDR2 sequences are SGHNT and YYREEE (reference sequence). This CDR3 contains 14 residues. V was clipped by 1 base and J by 7 bases; unmatched bases: 6. The CDR3 DNA sequence: TGTGCCAGCAGCTTGACACCAGGGGGCTTTGAAGCTTTCTTT. Translating it yields CASSLTPGGFEAFF.

The V call is TRBV5-8, the J call TRBJ1-6; the D gene is possibly TRBD1 (6 bases). Germline loops: CDR1 SGHTS, CDR2 YDEGEE. The ends were cut back, 3 bases at V and 0 bases at J, with 13 bases in the middle. This CDR3 comprises 17 residues. The CDR3 spells CASSSLQGDSYNSPLHF. Written as DNA, the CDR3 is TGTGCCAGCAGCTCACTACAGGGAGACTCCTATAATTCACCCCTCCACTTT. Supplemented by reference TRBV5-8 and TRBJ1-6, the full variable domain reads EAGVTQSPTHLIKTRGQQATLRCSPISGHTSVYWYQQALGLGLQFLLWYDEGEERNRGNFPPRFSGRQFPNYSSELNVNALELEDSALYLCASSSLQGDSYNSPLHFGNGTRLTVT.

The V gene is TRBV24-1, the J gene TRBJ2-5; tentative D call: TRBD2 (5 bases). CDR3 size: 16 residues. Germline V gives CDR1 KGHDR, CDR2 SFDVKD. The V end was cut by 4 bases, the J end by 0 bases, with 14 bases between. DNA of the CDR3: TGTGCCACCAGTGACCGGGTCGGGATACACCAAGAGACCCAGTACTTC. Amino acid sequence: CATSDRVGIHQETQYF.

V usage is TRBV18 and J usage is TRBJ1-1; D might be TRBD1 (6 bases). Trimming pared 1 base from V and 1 base from J, leaving 13 bases between. The CDR3 has 16 amino acids. Germline CDR1 reads KGHSH; CDR2 reads LQKENI. CDR3 in DNA: TGTGCCAGCTCACCACAGGGGGGGTGGGAGAACACTGAAGCTTTCTTT. Protein sequence: CASSPQGGWENTEAFF.

This clone was counted once. The chain uses TRBV18 and TRBJ1-4; 8 bases are shared with TRBD1. The CDR3 has 12 residues. V shed 6 bases, J shed 10 bases, and the junction held 4 bases outside the gene matches. Germline V gene sequence: CDR1 KGHSH, CDR2 LQKENI. CDR3 coding DNA: TGTGCCAGCTCCCCTCAGGGGGCAAAACTGTTTTTT. It yields the protein CASSPQGAKLFF. Using reference TRBV18 and TRBJ1-4 for the parts outside the CDR3, the full variable domain is NAGVMQNPRHLVRRRGQEARLRCSPMKGHSHVYWYRQLPEEGLKFMVYLQKENIIDESGMPKERFSAEFPKEGPSILRIQQVVRGDSAAYFCASSPQGAKLFFGSGTQLSVL.

The rearrangement uses TRBV11-2 and TRBJ2-5; 11 bases map to TRBD2. V dropped 2 bases and J dropped 2; count of bases not matched to a gene: 4. CDR3 length equals 16 residues. Per germline, CDR1 SGHAT and CDR2 FQNNGV. The CDR3, as DNA: TGTGCCAGCAGCTTACTAGCGGGGGGTTGGCAAGAGACCCAGTACTTC. This gives the protein CASSLLAGGWQETQYF. Combining the CDR3 with reference TRBV11-2 and TRBJ2-5 gives the whole variable domain EAGVAQSPRYKIIEKRQSVAFWCNPISGHATLYWYQQILGQGPKLLIQFQNNGVVDDSQLPKDRFSAERLKGVDSTLKIQPAKLEDSAVYLCASSLLAGGWQETQYFGPGTRLLVL.

V and J are TRBV19 and TRBJ1-3, with 8 bases identical to TRBD1. V lost 5 bases and J lost 0; bases outside the gene matches: 9. Germline assignment: CDR1 LNHDA and CDR2 SQIVND (reference sequence). The CDR3 has 17 amino acids. This CDR3 is CASSVDRGTPSGNTIYF. The CDR3 DNA reads TGTGCCAGTAGTGTCGACAGGGGAACCCCCTCTGGAAACACCATATATTTT.

The J gene is TRBJ1-6, the V gene TRBV27; 8 bases fit TRBD1. There are 15 residues in the CDR3. V gave up 3 bases and J gave up 6 bases; unmatched junction bases: 4. Germline CDR1 reads MNHEY; CDR2 reads SMNVEV (reference sequence). CDR3 nucleotide sequence: TGTGCCAGCAGTTTGACAGGGGTGGGTAATTCACCCCTCCACTTT. This translates into CASSLTGVGNSPLHF.

V usage is TRBV24-1 and J usage is TRBJ2-7, with D perhaps matching TRBD1 (5 bases). This CDR3 region has 15 residues. Trimming took off 3 bases at V and 5 bases at J, with 16 bases between the two ends. CDR1 is KGHDR and CDR2 is SFDVKD in the germline V gene. The DNA of the CDR3 is TGTGCCACCAGTGATAGATCGGGCAGGGCCCACGAGCAGTACTTC. Translating gives CATSDRSGRAHEQYF.

V is TRBV6-5 and J is TRBJ2-7, with D possibly TRBD2 on 7 matching bases. Germline loops: CDR1 MNHEY, CDR2 SVGAGI. This CDR3 region has 13 residues. V lost 0 bases and J lost 6, with 9 bases in between. CDR3 protein: CASSYSGGLEQYF. The CDR3 DNA sequence: TGTGCCAGCAGTTACTCCGGGGGGCTCGAGCAGTACTTC.

V and J are TRBV19 and TRBJ2-1, with TRBD1 as a possible D gene (6 bases). CDR3 length: 15 residues. Per germline, CDR1 LNHDA and CDR2 SQIVND (reference sequence). Trimming left V 4 bases short and J 5 bases short, with 15 bases between. CDR3 residues: CASSTIQGGHNEQFF. The CDR3 region has the DNA TGTGCCAGTAGTACCATACAGGGTGGCCACAATGAGCAGTTCTTC.

CDR3 DNA sequence: TGTGCAAGTCGCTTAGCGAACCGGGACAGGGGACCCAAAAACATTCAGTACTTC. It specifies CASRLANRDRGPKNIQYF. This chain uses TRBV12-2 with TRBJ2-4; the table's D call TRBD1 went unverified against the DNA. TRBV12-2 is a listed pseudogene. The CDR3 sequence is 18 residues long.

The rearrangement joins TRBV12-3 or TRBV12-4 to TRBJ1-5; D unresolved. The CDR3 spans 13 residues. The V and J ends lost 3 bases and 6 bases respectively, with 9 bases between them. CDR3: CASSFGELQPQHF. The CDR3 bases are TGTGCCAGCAGTTTTGGGGAGCTTCAGCCCCAGCATTTT.

The V call is TRBV29-1, the J call TRBJ1-5; unclear D gene. The ends were cut back, 3 bases at V and 7 bases at J, with 13 bases in the middle. The CDR3 extends over 13 amino acids. The germline V gene encodes CDR1 SQVTM and CDR2 ANQGSEA. The CDR3 loop is CSVEGAPGQPQHF. For the CDR3, the DNA is TGCAGCGTTGAGGGCGCCCCTGGGCAGCCCCAGCATTTT.

This clone occurred a few times. The rearrangement joins TRBV30 to TRBJ1-2; 7 positions match TRBD1. With V trimmed by 3 bases and J by 4 bases, 8 bases remained unmatched. Looked up from germline, CDR1 is GTSNPN and CDR2 is SVGIG (reference sequence). The CDR3 length is 14 residues. The CDR3 nucleotides read TGTGCCTGGAGAGGTATACAGGGGAGCTATGGCTACACCTTC. It codes for CAWRGIQGSYGYTF.

The chain is built from TRBV18 and TRBJ2-2; D ambiguous. This CDR3 is 15 amino acids long. Trimming removed 3 bases at V and 6 bases at J, with 14 bases between. CDR1 is KGHSH and CDR2 is LQKENI in the germline V gene. DNA of the CDR3: TGTGCCAGCTCACCCTCGATAATCCGGGCCGGGGAGCTGTTTTTT. Protein: CASSPSIIRAGELFF.

This chain uses TRBV5-4 with TRBJ1-2; 10 nucleotides agree with TRBD1. CDR3 length: 14 residues. V was clipped by 6 bases and J by 7 bases; unmatched bases: 9. Germline V gene lookup returns CDR1 SGHNT and CDR2 YYREEE (reference sequence). The CDR3 sequence: CASTPGTGVGGYTF. Here the CDR3 DNA reads TGTGCCAGCACCCCAGGGACAGGGGTGGGTGGCTACACCTTC.

The chain employs TRBV18 and TRBJ2-2; tentatively, D is TRBD2 (6 bases). This CDR3 is built from 16 residues. Trimming took off 0 bases at V and 3 bases at J, with 11 bases between the two ends. Germline V gene data show CDR1 as KGHSH and CDR2 as LQKENI. This CDR3 is CASSPPTGEDTGELFF. The CDR3 DNA sequence: TGTGCCAGCTCACCACCGACGGGAGAAGACACCGGGGAGCTGTTTTTT.

The chain is built from TRBV5-1 and TRBJ2-5; D may be TRBD2 (6 bases). CDR3 length: 13 amino acids. V lost 7 bases and J 4 bases, leaving 14 bases between the germline ends. Germline V CDR1 and CDR2: SGHRS, YFSETQ. CDR3 DNA: TGCGCCAGCTCGATCGGGGGAGGAGAGACCCAGTACTTC. This sequence encodes CASSIGGGETQYF.

Points on this clone: Mismatch with germline at one junction end may stem from a read error. The rearrangement links TRBV28 to TRBJ2-1; 9 nucleotides line up with TRBD2. The germline V gene encodes CDR1 MDHEN and CDR2 SYDVKM. The CDR3 has 15 amino acids. This CDR3 is CASSSRSGRYSEQFF. The CDR3 coding sequence is TGTGCCAGCAGTTCCCGTAGCGGGAGATACAGTGAGCAGTTCTTC. Drawing the rest from reference TRBV28 and TRBJ2-1, the complete variable domain is DVKVTQSSRYLVKRTGEKVFLECVQDMDHENMFWYRQDPGLGLRLIYFSYDVKMKEKGDIPEGYSVSREKKERFSLILESASTNQTSMYLCASSSRSGRYSEQFFGPGTRLTVL.

The chain recombines TRBV24-1 with TRBJ2-3; TRBD2 might be the D (5 bases). Germline V gives CDR1 KGHDR, CDR2 SFDVKD. There are 17 residues in the CDR3. V lost 4 bases, J lost 1 base, and 17 bases lay in between. In DNA form, the CDR3 reads TGTGCCACCAGTGACCCCAACCCGAACGGGGGCACAGATACGCAGTATTTT. Protein sequence: CATSDPNPNGGTDTQYF.

The chain combines TRBV7-9 with TRBJ1-6; tentative D call: TRBD1 (5 bases). Germline CDR1 reads SEHNR; CDR2 reads FQNEAQ (reference sequence). There are 14 residues in the CDR3. With 8 bases removed from V and 8 bases from J, the gap between germline ends came to 16 bases. The CDR3 here is CASGRQWADSPLHF. For the CDR3, the DNA is TGTGCCAGCGGACGACAGTGGGCGGATTCACCCCTCCACTTT.

The chain couples TRBV28 to TRBJ1-1, with TRBD1 as a possible D gene (5 bases). With 0 bases removed from V and 2 bases from J, the gap between germline ends came to 7 bases. The CDR3 loop spans 14 amino acids. Germline CDR1 is MDHEN and CDR2 is SYDVKM. CDR3 sequence (DNA): TGTGCCAGCAGTTTATGGGGGGGAAACACTGAAGCTTTCTTT. Amino acid sequence: CASSLWGGNTEAFF.